The 4 T cell receptor beta chains in this list originate from one sample, sequenced in a study of CD8 T cells in Susac syndrome. With random hexamers, reverse transcription was performed on 0.5 to 1 ug of RNA. Each CDR3 protein is one row after TCRdb ran MiXCR on the immunoSEQ multiplex PCR reads. The sample holds some 110,000 distinct CDR3 sequences; over 90% are singletons and the top ten take around 0.28%. Material: CD8+ T cells from PBMCs. The receptors here all came from a human donor with Susac syndrome.

The CDR3 nucleotides read TGTGCCAGCAGCGCGGGACGGGGGTTAGTCTACAATGAGCAGTTCTTC. It translates to CASSAGRGLVYNEQFF. The chain recombines TRBV9 with TRBJ2-1, with D perhaps TRBD2 (6 bases). CDR1 and CDR2 (germline): SGDLS, YYNGEE. The CDR3 contains 16 residues. Trimming removed 3 bases at V and 3 bases at J, with 16 bases between.

V is TRBV7-2 and J is TRBJ2-7; 7 positions agree with TRBD2. CDR1 is SGHTA and CDR2 is FQGNSA in the germline V gene. The CDR3 has 15 amino acids. Trimming removed 5 bases from V and 0 bases from J; junction bases left unmatched: 7. CDR3 region: CASSESGTNSYEQYF. The DNA for the CDR3 is TGTGCCAGCAGCGAATCTGGGACTAACTCCTACGAGCAGTACTTC.

The genes are TRBV24-1 and TRBJ2-1; 10 bases match TRBD1. In germline, CDR1 is KGHDR, CDR2 SFDVKD. V shed 10 bases and J 3 bases; nucleotides not matched to a gene: 2. CDR3 length: 13 amino acids. In DNA form, the CDR3 reads TGTGCCACAGGACAGGGGGACTACAATGAGCAGTTCTTC. Translated: CATGQGDYNEQFF.

As DNA, the CDR3 is TGCGCCAGCAGTGAGGGGACTAGACAAGAGACCCAGTACTTC. Translated: CASSEGTRQETQYF. The genes are TRBV10-2 and TRBJ2-5; the match to TRBD2 covers 8 bases. Germline CDR1 reads WSHSY; CDR2 reads SAAADI. The trim removed 2 bases at V and 2 bases at J, leaving 1 base unmatched. The CDR3 spans 14 residues.